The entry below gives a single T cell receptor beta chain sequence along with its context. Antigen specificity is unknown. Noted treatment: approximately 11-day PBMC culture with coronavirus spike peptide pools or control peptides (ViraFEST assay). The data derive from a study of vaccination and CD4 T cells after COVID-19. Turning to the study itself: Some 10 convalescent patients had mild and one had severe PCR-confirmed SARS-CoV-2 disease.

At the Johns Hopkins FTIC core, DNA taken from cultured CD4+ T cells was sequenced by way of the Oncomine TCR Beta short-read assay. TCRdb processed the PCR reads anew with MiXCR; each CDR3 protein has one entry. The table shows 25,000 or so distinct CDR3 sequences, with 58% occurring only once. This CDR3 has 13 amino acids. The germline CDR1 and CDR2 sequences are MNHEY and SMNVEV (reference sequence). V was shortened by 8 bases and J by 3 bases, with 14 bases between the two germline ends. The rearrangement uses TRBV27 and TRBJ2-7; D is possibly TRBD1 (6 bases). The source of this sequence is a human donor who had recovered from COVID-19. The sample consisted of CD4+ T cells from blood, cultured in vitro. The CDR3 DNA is TGTGCCAGCCAAAAACAGGGATTCTACGAGCAGTACTTC. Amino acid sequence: CASQKQGFYEQYF.